These 14 T cell receptor beta chains were all obtained from the same sample, sequenced in a study of blood T cell repertoires in COVID-19. This table comes from immunoSEQ multiplex PCR, and its TCRdb copy is limited to in-frame clones, with some not included. Among tens of thousands of clones listed, approximately 79% were seen once. Sequenced sample: peripheral blood. The origin of the receptors is a woman of 80 years or more with active or convalescent COVID-19.

The chain joins TRBV11-3 to TRBJ1-1; 9 nucleotides match TRBD1. In germline, CDR1 is SGHNT, CDR2 YENEEA. V lost 5 bases and J lost 3; bases outside the gene matches: 4. CDR3 length equals 14 residues. CDR3 loop: CASSGQGLYTEAFF. The CDR3 DNA follows: TGTGCCAGCAGCGGACAGGGGTTGTACACTGAAGCTTTCTTT.

V gene TRBV19 combines with J gene TRBJ1-6; D might be TRBD1 (5 bases). This CDR3 is 14 amino acids long. V was shortened by 6 bases and J by 0 bases, with 6 bases between the two germline ends. Germline V gives CDR1 LNHDA, CDR2 SQIVND (reference sequence). The CDR3 sequence: CASSRDSYNSPLHF. The DNA for the CDR3 is TGTGCCAGTAGCAGGGACTCCTATAATTCACCCCTCCACTTT.

This clone was seen more than once but under ten times. The chain employs TRBV2 and TRBJ1-4; 8 bases are a match to TRBD1. The trim removed 2 bases at V and 2 bases at J, leaving 10 bases unmatched. The CDR3 has 18 residues. Germline CDR1 and CDR2: SNHLY and FYNNEI. The CDR3 nucleotides are TGTGCCAGCAGTGAAATTCCCGGGACAGGATGGACTAATGAAAAACTGTTTTTT. As protein: CASSEIPGTGWTNEKLFF.

The sample holds one count of this clone. The chain couples TRBV29-1 to TRBJ1-6; D not resolved. This CDR3 spans 14 amino acids. Trimming removed 1 base at V and 2 bases at J, with 6 bases between. Germline CDR1 and CDR2: SQVTM and ANQGSEA. The CDR3 region is CSVEVTTYNSPLHF. DNA of the CDR3: TGCAGCGTTGAAGTAACAACCTATAATTCACCCCTCCACTTT. Looking up the rest from reference TRBV29-1 and TRBJ1-6 gives the full variable domain: SAVISQKPSRDICQRGTSLTIQCQVDSQVTMMFWYRQQPGQSLTLIATANQGSEATYESGFVIDKFPISRPNLTFSTLTVSNMSPEDSSIYLCSVEVTTYNSPLHFGNGTRLTVT.

DNA of the CDR3: TGTGCCAGCAGTCCACAGGGAATTCCCGGGGAGCTGTTTTTT. Residues: CASSPQGIPGELFF. This rearrangement joins TRBV25-1 to TRBJ2-2; D perhaps matches TRBD1 (6 bases). The CDR3 is 14 residues long. V was shortened by 5 bases and J by 6 bases, with 13 bases between the two germline ends. CDR1 and CDR2 from the germline V gene are MGHDK and SYGVNS. The full variable domain, its missing parts supplied by reference TRBV25-1 and TRBJ2-2, is EADIYQTPRYLVIGTGKKITLECSQTMGHDKMYWYQQDPGMELHLIHYSYGVNSTEKGDLSSESTVSRIRTEHFPLTLESARPSHTSQYLCASSPQGIPGELFFGEGSRLTVL.

The chain is built from TRBV7-9 and TRBJ1-4; 8 bases are a match to TRBD1. The CDR3 loop spans 14 amino acids. Germline V gene sequence: CDR1 SEHNR, CDR2 FQNEAQ (reference sequence). With V trimmed by 5 bases and J by 8 bases, 7 bases remained unmatched. CDR3 DNA: TGTGCCAGCAGCGCGGACAGGGTGCGGGAAAAACTGTTTTTT. Protein sequence: CASSADRVREKLFF.

V gene TRBV6-5 combines with J gene TRBJ2-7, with TRBD1 identical over 7 bases. Germline V gives CDR1 MNHEY, CDR2 SVGAGI. The V and J ends lost 4 bases and 2 bases, in that order; junction bases with no gene match: 5. This CDR3 region has 14 residues. Here the CDR3 reads CASSFRDRPYEQYF. CDR3 sequence (DNA): TGTGCCAGCAGTTTCCGGGACAGACCCTACGAGCAGTACTTC.

This rearrangement joins TRBV19 to TRBJ1-4; the D gene is possibly TRBD1 (6 bases). Trimming pared 4 bases from V and 7 bases from J, leaving 13 bases between. Germline assignment: CDR1 LNHDA and CDR2 SQIVND (reference sequence). CDR3 length: 14 residues. The CDR3 nucleotides are TGTGCCAGTAGTACACAGGGTTCTAGTGAAAAACTGTTTTTT. This translates into CASSTQGSSEKLFF. Full variable domain (missing parts from reference TRBV19 and TRBJ1-4): DGGITQSPKYLFRKEGQNVTLSCEQNLNHDAMYWYRQDPGQGLRLIYYSQIVNDFQKGDIAEGYSVSREKKESFPLTVTSAQKNPTAFYLCASSTQGSSEKLFFGSGTQLSVL.

This clone was found a few times. V is TRBV7-2 and J is TRBJ1-6; possible D gene TRBD1, 6 bases. The CDR3 spans 15 residues. V was cut by 4 bases and J by 8 bases, with 15 bases left in between. Germline CDR1 and CDR2: SGHTA and FQGNSA. The CDR3 DNA follows: TGTGCCAGCAGCTCCCCTGGACAGAACTATTCACCCCTCCACTTT. This encodes CASSSPGQNYSPLHF.

V and J are TRBV5-1 and TRBJ1-1; the D gene is possibly TRBD1 (5 bases). V was trimmed by 0 bases and J by 3 bases, leaving 9 bases between them. The CDR3 loop spans 14 amino acids. Looked up from germline, CDR1 is SGHRS and CDR2 is YFSETQ. CDR3 region: CASSLGPGYTEAFF. CDR3 coding DNA: TGCGCCAGCAGCTTGGGTCCAGGGTACACTGAAGCTTTCTTT.

This chain links TRBV6-1 with TRBJ1-2; 9 nucleotides align to TRBD1. The CDR3 sequence is 16 residues long. Unmatched junction bases numbered 11, after V lost 1 base and J lost 8 bases. Germline CDR1 MNHNS, CDR2 SASEGT. The CDR3 reads CASSEEGWGQGRGYTF. CDR3 coding DNA: TGTGCCAGCAGTGAAGAAGGATGGGGACAGGGACGGGGCTACACCTTC.

J is TRBJ2-2 and V is TRBV4-1; the match to TRBD1 covers 7 bases. J gave up 7 bases and V 0 bases, and 11 bases lay outside the gene matches. The germline gives CDR1 MGHRA, CDR2 YSYEKL. The CDR3 is 17 residues long. In DNA form, the CDR3 reads TGCGCCAGCAGCCAAGAGAGAGGGGGCGGTCGTAGCGGGGAGCTGTTTTTT. Protein sequence: CASSQERGGGRSGELFF.

The chain is built from TRBV7-2 and TRBJ1-2; 9 nucleotides line up with TRBD1. V dropped 2 bases and J dropped 4; count of bases not matched to a gene: 5. Germline-derived CDR1 and CDR2 are SGHTA and FQGNSA. This CDR3 region has 15 residues. The CDR3 loop reads CASSLRDRVGYGYTF. The DNA of the CDR3 is TGTGCCAGCAGCTTACGGGACAGGGTAGGCTATGGCTACACCTTC.

The rearrangement joins TRBV5-4 to TRBJ1-2, with D possibly being TRBD1 (6 bases). The CDR3 loop spans 16 amino acids. Trimming took off 4 bases at V and 0 bases at J, with 16 bases between the two ends. From germline, CDR1 is SGHNT and CDR2 YYREEE (reference sequence). As DNA, the CDR3 is TGTGCCAGCAGCCCGGCACGAACAGGGTCTAACTATGGCTACACCTTC. Translated: CASSPARTGSNYGYTF.